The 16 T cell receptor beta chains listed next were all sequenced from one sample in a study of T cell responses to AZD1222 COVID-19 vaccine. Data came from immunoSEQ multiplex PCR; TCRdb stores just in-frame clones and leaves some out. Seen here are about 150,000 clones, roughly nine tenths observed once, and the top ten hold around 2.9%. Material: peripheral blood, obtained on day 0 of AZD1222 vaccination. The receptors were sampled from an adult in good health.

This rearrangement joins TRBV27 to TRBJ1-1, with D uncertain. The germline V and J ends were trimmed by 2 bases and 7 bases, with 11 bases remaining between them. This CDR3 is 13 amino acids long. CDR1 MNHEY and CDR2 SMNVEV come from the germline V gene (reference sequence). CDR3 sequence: CASSLRSGSEAFF. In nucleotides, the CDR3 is TGTGCCAGCAGTTTAAGGTCGGGTAGTGAAGCTTTCTTT.

CDR3 bases: TGTGCCATCAGTGAGTCGGCGGGGAAAGCTTTCTTT. Amino acids: CAISESAGKAFF. The chain combines TRBV10-3 with TRBJ1-1; D is unclear. CDR1 is ENHRY and CDR2 is SYGVKD in the germline V gene. This CDR3 has 12 amino acids. V lost 0 bases and J 9 bases, leaving 8 bases between the germline ends.

CDR3 sequence (DNA): TGCGCCAGCAGTCTGGGACATTCGCCAGCCACCACAGATACGCAGTATTTT. It yields the protein CASSLGHSPATTDTQYF. This chain connects TRBV5-1 to TRBJ2-3; weak D call: TRBD1 (6 bases). Trimming removed 5 bases at V and 2 bases at J, with 21 bases between. The CDR3 loop spans 17 amino acids. Germline lookup yields CDR1 SGHRS and CDR2 YFSETQ. The entire variable domain, with the rest obtained from reference TRBV5-1 and TRBJ2-3, is as follows: KAGVTQTPRYLIKTRGQQVTLSCSPISGHRSVSWYQQTPGQGLQFLFEYFSETQRNKGNFPGRFSGRQFSNSRSEMNVSTLELGDSALYLCASSLGHSPATTDTQYFGPGTRLTVL.

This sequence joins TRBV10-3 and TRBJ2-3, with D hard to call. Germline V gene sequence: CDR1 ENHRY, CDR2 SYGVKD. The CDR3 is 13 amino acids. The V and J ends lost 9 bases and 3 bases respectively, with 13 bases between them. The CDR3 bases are TGTGCCATGATGAGAGATGGGACAGATACGCAGTATTTT. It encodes CAMMRDGTDTQYF.

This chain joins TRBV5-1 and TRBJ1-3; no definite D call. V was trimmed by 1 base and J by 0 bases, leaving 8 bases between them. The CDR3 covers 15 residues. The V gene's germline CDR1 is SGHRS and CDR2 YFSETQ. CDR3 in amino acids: CASSLSLGSGNTIYF. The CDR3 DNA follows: TGCGCCAGCAGCTTGAGCTTAGGCTCTGGAAACACCATATATTTT.

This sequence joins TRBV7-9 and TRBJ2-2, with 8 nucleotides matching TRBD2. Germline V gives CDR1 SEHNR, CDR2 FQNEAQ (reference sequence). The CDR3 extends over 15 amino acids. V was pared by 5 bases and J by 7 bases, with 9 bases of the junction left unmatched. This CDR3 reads CASSPAAGGSGELFF. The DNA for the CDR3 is TGTGCCAGCAGCCCCGCGGCGGGGGGAAGCGGGGAGCTGTTTTTT.

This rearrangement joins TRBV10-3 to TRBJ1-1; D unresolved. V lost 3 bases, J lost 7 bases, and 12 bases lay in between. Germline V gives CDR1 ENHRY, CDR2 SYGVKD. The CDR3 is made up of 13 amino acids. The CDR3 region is CAISDQVRSEAFF. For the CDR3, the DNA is TGTGCCATCAGTGACCAGGTACGGAGTGAAGCTTTCTTT.

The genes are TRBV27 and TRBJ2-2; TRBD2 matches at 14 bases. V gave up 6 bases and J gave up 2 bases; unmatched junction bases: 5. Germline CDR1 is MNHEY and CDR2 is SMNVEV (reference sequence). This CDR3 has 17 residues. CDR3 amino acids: CASSPTSGGANTGELFF. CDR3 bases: TGTGCCAGCAGCCCGACTAGCGGGGGGGCAAACACCGGGGAGCTGTTTTTT.

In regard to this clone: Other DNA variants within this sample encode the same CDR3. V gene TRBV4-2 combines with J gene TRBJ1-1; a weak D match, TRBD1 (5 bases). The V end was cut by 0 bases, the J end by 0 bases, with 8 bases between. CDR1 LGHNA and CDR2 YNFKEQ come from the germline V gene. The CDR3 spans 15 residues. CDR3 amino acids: CASSQDRGLNTEAFF. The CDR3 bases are TGTGCCAGCAGCCAAGATAGGGGTTTGAACACTGAAGCTTTCTTT.

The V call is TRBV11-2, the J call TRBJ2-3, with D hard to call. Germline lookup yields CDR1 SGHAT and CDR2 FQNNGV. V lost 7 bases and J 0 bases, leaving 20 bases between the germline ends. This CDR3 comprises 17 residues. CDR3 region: CASTNTLVFGSTDTQYF. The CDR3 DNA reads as TGTGCCAGCACCAATACCCTTGTCTTCGGCAGCACAGATACGCAGTATTTT.

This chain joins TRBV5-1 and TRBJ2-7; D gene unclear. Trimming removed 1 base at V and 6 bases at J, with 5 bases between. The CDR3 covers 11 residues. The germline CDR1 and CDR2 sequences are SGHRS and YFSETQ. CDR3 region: CASSLLGEQYF. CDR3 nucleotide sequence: TGCGCCAGCAGCTTGTTGGGCGAGCAGTACTTC.

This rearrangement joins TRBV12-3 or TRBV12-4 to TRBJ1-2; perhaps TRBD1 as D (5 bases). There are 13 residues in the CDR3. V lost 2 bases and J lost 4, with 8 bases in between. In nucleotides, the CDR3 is TGTGCCAGCAGTTTAACCAGGGCCTATGGCTACACCTTC. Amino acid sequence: CASSLTRAYGYTF.

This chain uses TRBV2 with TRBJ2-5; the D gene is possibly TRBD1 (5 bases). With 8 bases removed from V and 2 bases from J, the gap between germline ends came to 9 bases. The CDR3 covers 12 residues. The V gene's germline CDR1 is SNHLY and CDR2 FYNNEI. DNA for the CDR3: TGTGCCAGCGGGGCTGCTCAAGAGACCCAGTACTTC. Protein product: CASGAAQETQYF.

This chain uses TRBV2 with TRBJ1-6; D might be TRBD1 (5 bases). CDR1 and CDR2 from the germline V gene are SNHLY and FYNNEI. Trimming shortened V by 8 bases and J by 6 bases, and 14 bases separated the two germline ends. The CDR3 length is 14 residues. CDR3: CASGLGVGNSPLHF. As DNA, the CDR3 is TGTGCCAGCGGGCTGGGGGTAGGTAATTCACCCCTCCACTTT.

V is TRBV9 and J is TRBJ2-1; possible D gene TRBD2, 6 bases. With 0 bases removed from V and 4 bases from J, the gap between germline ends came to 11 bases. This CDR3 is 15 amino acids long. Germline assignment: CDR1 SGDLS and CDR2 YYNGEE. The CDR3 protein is CASSVGGDLYNEQFF. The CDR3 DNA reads TGTGCCAGCAGCGTAGGCGGGGACCTTTACAATGAGCAGTTCTTC.

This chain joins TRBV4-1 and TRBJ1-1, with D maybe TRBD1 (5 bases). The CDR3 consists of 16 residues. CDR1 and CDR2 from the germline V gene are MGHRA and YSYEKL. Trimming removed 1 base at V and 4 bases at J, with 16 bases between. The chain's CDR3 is CASSQGPGQFGTEAFF. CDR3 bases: TGCGCCAGCAGCCAAGGGCCGGGGCAGTTCGGCACTGAAGCTTTCTTT.